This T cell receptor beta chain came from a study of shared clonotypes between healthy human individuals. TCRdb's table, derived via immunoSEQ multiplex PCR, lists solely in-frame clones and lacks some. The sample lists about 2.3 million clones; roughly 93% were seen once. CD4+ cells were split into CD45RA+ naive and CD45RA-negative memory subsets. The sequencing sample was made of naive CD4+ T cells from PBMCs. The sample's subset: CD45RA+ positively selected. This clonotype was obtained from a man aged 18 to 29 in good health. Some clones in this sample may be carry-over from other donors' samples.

The CDR3 region has the DNA TGTGCCAGTAGCCCGGGCGGGGGGGTCCCTGAAGCTTTCTTT. The encoded protein is CASSPGGGVPEAFF. The J gene is TRBJ1-1, the V gene TRBV19, with D perhaps TRBD1 (5 bases). The CDR3 has 14 residues. V was pared by 6 bases and J by 6 bases, with 17 bases between. Germline CDR1 reads LNHDA; CDR2 reads SQIVND (reference sequence). The full variable domain, its missing parts supplied by reference TRBV19 and TRBJ1-1, is DGGITQSPKYLFRKEGQNVTLSCEQNLNHDAMYWYRQDPGQGLRLIYYSQIVNDFQKGDIAEGYSVSREKKESFPLTVTSAQKNPTAFYLCASSPGGGVPEAFFGQGTRLTVV.